This note documents a single T cell receptor (beta chain) sequence. Antigen: not known. This CDR3 is built from 15 residues. The trim removed 4 bases at V and 2 bases at J, leaving 5 bases unmatched. Germline CDR1 is ENHRY and CDR2 is SYGVKD. This record belongs to a study of T cell responses to AZD1222 COVID-19 vaccine. General study results and limits: Spike regions recognized by vaccine-associated CD4 TCRs spanned the protein, led by 160-218 and 743-854. Possibly, clonal diversity was underestimated; donors were largely white British and included more females.

Profiling relied on immunoSEQ multiplex PCR, and the TCRdb table lists in-frame clones only, not all of them. The sample holds 130,000 to 150,000 clones, around 89% seen once. J is TRBJ2-7 and V is TRBV10-3; 10 nucleotides line up with TRBD1. The source material was peripheral blood, sampled on day 0 of AZD1222 vaccination. The origin of this receptor is an adult in good health. The CDR3 sequence: CAISAGGQGTYEQYF. The CDR3 DNA is TGTGCCATCAGTGCCGGGGGACAGGGGACCTACGAGCAGTACTTC.